A single sample gave rise to the 14 T cell receptor beta chains below, sequenced in a study of cytomegalovirus exposure and HLA in healthy donors. The PCR used 60 Vbeta and 13 Jbeta primers. Libraries were prepared by immunoSEQ multiplex PCR; TCRdb keeps only in-frame clonotypes and omits some of them. This sample has some 200,000 clones, with under 85% found just once. The material sequenced was PBMCs. All receptors come from a man aged 50 to 60 in good health and CMV-seronegative.

This clone has just a few counts. The J gene is TRBJ1-1, the V gene TRBV6-5, with 7 bases lining up with TRBD1. The CDR3 is 14 amino acids. The ends lost 3 bases at V and 5 bases at J; junction bases unmatched: 6. The V gene's germline CDR1 is MNHEY and CDR2 SVGAGI. The chain's CDR3 is CASSYDRVRTEAFF. Here the CDR3 DNA reads TGTGCCAGCAGTTATGACAGGGTTCGTACTGAAGCTTTCTTT.

The chain joins TRBV30 to TRBJ1-2; D remains unclear. CDR1 is GTSNPN and CDR2 is SVGIG in the germline V gene (reference sequence). V lost 2 bases and J lost 1, with 20 bases in between. The CDR3 sequence is 17 residues long. CDR3 residues: CAWSPGKINRLNYGYTF. The CDR3 bases are TGTGCCTGGAGTCCCGGGAAAATAAACCGCCTTAACTATGGCTACACCTTC. Complete variable domain (other parts from reference TRBV30 and TRBJ1-2): SQTIHQWPATLVQPVGSPLSLECTVEGTSNPNLYWYRQAAGRGLQLLFYSVGIGQISSEVPQNLSASRPQDRQFILSSKKLLLSDSGFYLCAWSPGKINRLNYGYTFGSGTRLTVV.

The chain carries TRBV6-6 and TRBJ1-2; 8 bases are a match to TRBD1. Germline V CDR1 and CDR2: MNHNY, SVGAGI (reference sequence). CDR3 length: 13 residues. After removal of 4 bases from V and 4 bases from J, the junction contained 2 bases not matched to a gene. The CDR3 nucleotides are TGTGCCAGCAGTTGGGGACAGGCCTATGGCTACACCTTC. Protein sequence: CASSWGQAYGYTF.

The chain recombines TRBV7-6 with TRBJ2-3; 8 bases are a match to TRBD2. Germline V gene lookup returns CDR1 SGHVS and CDR2 FNYEAQ. V lost 5 bases, J lost 6 bases, and 7 bases stayed unmatched. The CDR3 contains 14 residues. In DNA form, the CDR3 reads TGTGCCAGCAGCCACCGACTAGCGCCGGATACGCAGTATTTT. This gives the protein CASSHRLAPDTQYF.

The CDR3 reads CASTWREGGNEQFF. The CDR3 nucleotides are TGCGCCAGCACGTGGCGGGAGGGTGGCAATGAGCAGTTCTTC. The gene calls are TRBV5-1 and TRBJ2-1, with 9 bases lining up with TRBD2. Germline assignment: CDR1 SGHRS and CDR2 YFSETQ. The CDR3 extends over 14 amino acids. With V trimmed by 6 bases and J by 6 bases, 7 bases remained unmatched.

Only one count was recorded for this clone. The chain links TRBV5-1 to TRBJ2-1, with D uncertain. Looked up from germline, CDR1 is SGHRS and CDR2 is YFSETQ. Trimming shortened V by 0 bases and J by 9 bases, and 22 bases separated the two germline ends. The CDR3 has 17 residues. As DNA, the CDR3 is TGCGCCAGCAGCTTGGATCCCGTGAACATCCCCCCTAGTGAGCAGTTCTTC. This gives the protein CASSLDPVNIPPSEQFF. The full variable domain, completed using reference TRBV5-1 and TRBJ2-1, is KAGVTQTPRYLIKTRGQQVTLSCSPISGHRSVSWYQQTPGQGLQFLFEYFSETQRNKGNFPGRFSGRQFSNSRSEMNVSTLELGDSALYLCASSLDPVNIPPSEQFFGPGTRLTVL.

The V and J genes are TRBV2 and TRBJ1-5; D may be TRBD1 (6 bases). The CDR3 has 13 residues. V lost 7 bases, J lost 6 bases, and 13 bases lay in between. Germline-derived CDR1 and CDR2 are SNHLY and FYNNEI. CDR3 bases: TGTGCCAGCATGGGGGCATCAGGTCAGCCCCAGCATTTT. This sequence encodes CASMGASGQPQHF.

V usage is TRBV5-6 and J usage is TRBJ1-1; TRBD1 aligns across 7 bases. The CDR3 runs to 13 residues. V trimming: 4 bases; J trimming: 7 bases; junction bases outside the gene matches: 7. Per germline, CDR1 SGHDT and CDR2 YYEEEE. CDR3 sequence reads: CASSPLDRREAFF. In DNA, the CDR3 is TGTGCCAGCAGCCCACTGGACAGGCGTGAAGCTTTCTTT.

CDR3 bases: TGTGCCAGTAGCGACAGGCTCTCGGAAAAACTGTTTTTT. This sequence encodes CASSDRLSEKLFF. This chain joins TRBV19 and TRBJ1-4, with D tentatively TRBD1 (6 bases). Germline-derived CDR1 and CDR2 are LNHDA and SQIVND (reference sequence). This CDR3 spans 13 amino acids. The V end lost 6 bases, the J end lost 8 bases, and 13 bases lay between the germline ends.

The chain has TRBV4-1 and TRBJ2-7; 10 nucleotides line up with TRBD2. The CDR3 is 15 amino acids. The germline V gene has CDR1 MGHRA and CDR2 YSYEKL. Trimming took 4 bases from V and 6 from J; bases not matched to a gene: 9. The CDR3 protein is CASSPAGTSDLEQYF. In DNA form, the CDR3 reads TGCGCCAGCAGCCCCGCCGGGACTAGCGACCTCGAGCAGTACTTC.

The chain employs TRBV5-1 and TRBJ2-2; 8 bases match TRBD2. This CDR3 region has 15 residues. CDR1 is SGHRS, CDR2 YFSETQ, per germline. V dropped 2 bases and J dropped 5; count of bases not matched to a gene: 5. This CDR3 is CASSFSTSETGELFF. CDR3 sequence (DNA): TGCGCCAGCAGCTTTTCGACTAGCGAGACCGGGGAGCTGTTTTTT.

This rearrangement joins TRBV27 to TRBJ2-1, with 8 bases fitting TRBD1. With V trimmed by 2 bases and J by 2 bases, 8 bases remained unmatched. Per germline, CDR1 MNHEY and CDR2 SMNVEV (reference sequence). This CDR3 contains 17 residues. CDR3 bases: TGTGCCAGCAGTTTAGGCTCCGGGACAGGCCCCTACAATGAGCAGTTCTTC. This translates into CASSLGSGTGPYNEQFF.

This clone was detected only a few times. This CDR3 reads CASRNNQNTEAFF. The CDR3, as DNA: TGTGCCAGCAGAAACAACCAGAACACTGAAGCTTTCTTT. The chain links TRBV6-1 to TRBJ1-1; D is uncertain. The CDR3 runs 13 residues. Per germline, CDR1 MNHNS and CDR2 SASEGT. Trimming cost V 6 bases and J 1 base, with 9 bases left between them.

The rearrangement uses TRBV4-1 and TRBJ2-1, with TRBD2 matching over 11 bases. Trimming took 0 bases from V and 7 from J; bases not matched to a gene: 8. The V gene's germline CDR1 is MGHRA and CDR2 YSYEKL. This CDR3 spans 17 amino acids. In DNA, the CDR3 is TGCGCCAGCAGCCAAGAACTAGCGGGAGCCACAGGGAATGAGCAGTTCTTC. Translation gives CASSQELAGATGNEQFF.